The next 27 T cell receptor beta chains were all read from a single sample in a study of post-analysis software for immune sequencing data. For these receptors, no antigen is known. Unique molecular identifiers tagged the TCR beta cDNA libraries. TCRdb re-called the PCR reads with MiXCR, one entry per CDR3 protein. This sample has roughly 570,000 distinct CDR3 sequences, with around 31% found just once. Study-wide findings and caveats: Higher frequency in patients than in controls was seen for 5 or 6 TRBV segments, with TRBV5-6, TRBV5-1 and TRBV20-1 among them.

The specimen was blood. The receptor source for this set is a girl aged 2 to 17 with multiple sclerosis.

Ten or more counts support this clonotype. The chain has TRBV6-5 and TRBJ1-2, with a weak D call TRBD1 (5 bases). V lost 5 bases and J lost 6, with 10 bases in between. Germline lookup yields CDR1 MNHEY and CDR2 SVGAGI. The CDR3 is 12 residues long. The CDR3 loop is CASSHGGDGYTF. CDR3 in DNA: TGTGCCAGCAGTCACGGAGGGGATGGCTACACCTTC.

This clonotype was detected many times. The chain is built from TRBV5-6 and TRBJ2-3; TRBD1 is a possible D gene (6 bases). V lost 0 bases, J lost 1 base, and 9 bases lay in between. The CDR3 runs to 15 residues. From germline, CDR1 is SGHDT and CDR2 YYEEEE. As DNA, the CDR3 is TGTGCCAGCAGCTTGGGATCAGGGGGCACAGATACGCAGTATTTT. This sequence encodes CASSLGSGGTDTQYF.

The chain has TRBV29-1 and TRBJ1-1, with a weak D call TRBD1 (5 bases). Trimming removed 6 bases from V and 3 bases from J, with 14 bases in between. The CDR3 runs to 13 residues. Looked up from germline, CDR1 is SQVTM and CDR2 is ANQGSEA. In DNA form, the CDR3 reads TGCAGCGTCTCCGGGACGGGATACACTGAAGCTTTCTTT. Translating it yields CSVSGTGYTEAFF.

The V gene is TRBV7-9, the J gene TRBJ2-1; TRBD1 matches 9 bases. V shed 0 bases and J 4 bases; nucleotides not matched to a gene: 4. CDR3 size: 16 residues. CDR1 SEHNR and CDR2 FQNEAQ come from the germline V gene (reference sequence). CDR3 in amino acids: CASSLAGQGIYNEQFF. CDR3 DNA sequence: TGTGCCAGCAGCTTAGCAGGACAGGGGATTTACAATGAGCAGTTCTTC.

This clonotype was counted only a few times. The chain links TRBV4-1 to TRBJ2-7; a weak D match, TRBD2 (6 bases). From germline, CDR1 is MGHRA and CDR2 YSYEKL. The CDR3 extends over 13 amino acids. The V gene lost 2 bases and the J gene lost 6 bases, with 11 bases spanning the gap. The CDR3, as DNA: TGCGCCAGCAGCCAACCCGGAGGGGTCGAGCAGTACTTC. This encodes CASSQPGGVEQYF.

This clonotype appeared a few times. The V call is TRBV5-1, the J call TRBJ1-5; 8 positions match TRBD1. Germline trimming cut 3 bases from V and 6 bases from J; bases unmatched to any gene: 5. This CDR3 is 14 amino acids long. CDR1 is SGHRS and CDR2 is YFSETQ in the germline V gene. CDR3 residues: CASSSGTGGQPQHF. In nucleotides, the CDR3 is TGCGCCAGCAGCTCCGGGACAGGAGGTCAGCCCCAGCATTTT.

This clonotype was seen just once. This chain connects TRBV20-1 to TRBJ1-1; maybe TRBD1 (5 bases). The germline V and J ends were trimmed by 7 bases and 0 bases, with 12 bases remaining between them. Germline CDR1 DFQATT, CDR2 SNEGSKA (reference sequence). This CDR3 is built from 13 residues. In DNA form, the CDR3 reads TGCAGTGGGGCCGACAGATTGAACACTGAAGCTTTCTTT. As protein: CSGADRLNTEAFF.

This chain links TRBV7-3 with TRBJ2-1; maybe TRBD2 (5 bases). Germline CDR1 SGHTA, CDR2 FQGTGA. This CDR3 is 16 amino acids long. Trimming removed 4 bases from V and 1 base from J, with 14 bases in between. The CDR3 sequence: CASSSGLTTSYNEQFF. The CDR3 region has the DNA TGTGCCAGCAGCTCCGGACTGACCACATCCTACAATGAGCAGTTCTTC.

This clonotype was recorded a few times. The chain has TRBV5-1 and TRBJ2-5, with 7 bases identical to TRBD1. CDR1 and CDR2 from the germline V gene are SGHRS and YFSETQ. The CDR3 is 15 amino acids. The V gene end was trimmed by 4 bases and the J gene end by 1 base; junction bases not matched to a gene: 7. This chain's CDR3 is CASSRSGTAQETQYF. CDR3 bases: TGCGCCAGCAGCCGGTCCGGGACAGCCCAAGAGACCCAGTACTTC.

This clonotype has at least ten counts. Here the CDR3 DNA reads TGCAGCGGTGCCCCCCCTATTGGGAATGAGCAGTTCTTC. The encoded protein is CSGAPPIGNEQFF. V usage is TRBV29-1 and J usage is TRBJ2-1; D gene unclear. V was shortened by 7 bases and J by 7 bases, with 17 bases between the two germline ends. CDR3 length equals 13 residues. CDR1 is SQVTM and CDR2 is ANQGSEA in the germline V gene.

This clonotype was counted a few times. The rearrangement uses TRBV6-6 and TRBJ1-5, with D unclear. V lost 8 bases to trimming and J lost 0 bases, with 11 bases between them. This CDR3 is 14 amino acids long. CDR1 MNHNY and CDR2 SVGAGI come from the germline V gene (reference sequence). This CDR3 reads CASVKFDSNQPQHF. CDR3 sequence (DNA): TGTGCCAGCGTAAAGTTTGATAGCAATCAGCCCCAGCATTTT.

The chain combines TRBV3-1 with TRBJ2-1; D is ambiguous. Per the germline V gene, CDR1 is LGHDT and CDR2 is YNNKEL (reference sequence). The CDR3 loop spans 12 amino acids. Trimming took off 0 bases at V and 10 bases at J, with 7 bases between the two ends. In nucleotides, the CDR3 is TGTGCCAGCAGCCAAGAAGCCCCCGAGCAGTTCTTC. Protein product: CASSQEAPEQFF.

Of note for this clonotype: A read error may explain this, as a much larger clone is one base away. CDR3 region: CASSLTGRPPLHF. The CDR3 coding sequence is TGTGCCAGCAGCTTAACGGGACGTCCACCCCTCCACTTT. The chain joins TRBV7-3 to TRBJ1-6; D might be TRBD1 (5 bases). Trimming stripped 0 bases from V and 11 bases from J, with 8 bases between. Germline V gene lookup returns CDR1 SGHTA and CDR2 FQGTGA. CDR3 length: 13 residues.

The chain employs TRBV20-1 and TRBJ2-5; TRBD2 aligns across 13 bases. CDR3 size: 17 residues. The germline V gene has CDR1 DFQATT and CDR2 SNEGSKA (reference sequence). The V segment lost 5 bases and the J segment 1 base; nucleotides outside the gene matches: 10. The CDR3 here is CSASTGTSGVLQETQYF. The CDR3 coding sequence is TGCAGTGCTTCAACCGGGACTAGCGGGGTCCTCCAAGAGACCCAGTACTTC.

This clonotype was counted a few times. The chain is built from TRBV10-1 and TRBJ2-5, with 8 bases fitting TRBD2. This CDR3 is built from 16 residues. Unmatched junction bases numbered 8, after V lost 0 bases and J lost 5 bases. Germline assignment: CDR1 WNHNN and CDR2 SYGVQD (reference sequence). CDR3 amino acids: CASSESGRLAMETQYF. The CDR3 coding sequence is TGCGCCAGCAGTGAGTCCGGGAGACTAGCGATGGAGACCCAGTACTTC.

The chain uses TRBV4-2 and TRBJ2-1; 10 nucleotides match TRBD2. This CDR3 spans 15 amino acids. Germline CDR1 reads LGHNA; CDR2 reads YNFKEQ. V lost 8 bases, J lost 6 bases, and 10 bases stayed unmatched. The CDR3 protein is CASGPGTSEGNEQFF. The CDR3 DNA sequence: TGTGCCAGCGGCCCCGGGACTAGCGAGGGCAATGAGCAGTTCTTC.

This chain uses TRBV15 with TRBJ2-7, with 10 bases identical to TRBD1. Germline V CDR1 and CDR2: LNHNV, YYDKDF (reference sequence). V lost 11 bases, J lost 4 bases, and 8 bases stayed unmatched. This CDR3 is 13 amino acids long. CDR3 nucleotides: TGTGCCTCCCTCGGGGACAGGGGTTACGAGCAGTACTTC. Its protein is CASLGDRGYEQYF. Variable domain in full (rest from reference TRBV15 and TRBJ2-7): DAMVIQNPRYQVTQFGKPVTLSCSQTLNHNVMYWYQQKSSQAPKLLFHYYDKDFNNEADTPDNFQSRRPNTSFCFLDIRSPGLGDTAMYLCASLGDRGYEQYFGPGTRLTVT.

A few counts support this clonotype. The chain carries TRBV12-3 or TRBV12-4 and TRBJ2-5; D is perhaps TRBD1 (5 bases). V shed 6 bases and J shed 1 base, with 6 bases lying between them. The CDR3 totals 12 residues. CDR3 bases: TGTGCCAGCAGAAGGGGCCAAGAGACCCAGTACTTC. It translates to CASRRGQETQYF.

The table lists this clonotype with many counts. V usage is TRBV12-3 or TRBV12-4 and J usage is TRBJ2-4; no definite D call. V lost 7 bases and J lost 6, with 10 bases in between. This CDR3 has 12 residues. The DNA for the CDR3 is TGTGCCAGCACCCTACAGAGAAACATTCAGTACTTC. It yields the protein CASTLQRNIQYF.

The rearrangement joins TRBV7-2 to TRBJ2-5; 7 nucleotides align to TRBD1. This CDR3 is 16 amino acids long. V trimming: 1 base; J trimming: 2 bases; junction bases outside the gene matches: 7. From germline, CDR1 is SGHTA and CDR2 FQGNSA. The CDR3 nucleotides read TGTGCCAGCAGCTTAGACACCGGGACAGCTCAAGAGACCCAGTACTTC. Protein: CASSLDTGTAQETQYF.

This clonotype was seen just once. The J gene is TRBJ1-1, the V gene TRBV9; D perhaps matches TRBD1 (5 bases). Trimming removed 5 bases from V and 4 bases from J, with 9 bases in between. The CDR3 runs to 12 residues. In germline, CDR1 is SGDLS, CDR2 YYNGEE. This chain's CDR3 is CASSGQPTEAFF. DNA of the CDR3: TGTGCCAGCAGTGGACAACCCACTGAAGCTTTCTTT.

This clonotype was seen only a few times. The genes are TRBV6-5 and TRBJ1-4; D might be TRBD1 (6 bases). Trimming left V 5 bases short and J 8 bases short, with 15 bases between. This CDR3 has 14 residues. Germline loops: CDR1 MNHEY, CDR2 SVGAGI. CDR3 protein: CASSPSGAQEKLFF. The DNA for the CDR3 is TGTGCCAGCAGTCCCTCGGGGGCGCAAGAAAAACTGTTTTTT.

The V call is TRBV7-2, the J call TRBJ2-1; a weak D match, TRBD2 (5 bases). The germline V and J ends were trimmed by 1 base and 0 bases, with 10 bases remaining between them. Germline CDR1 and CDR2: SGHTA and FQGNSA. The CDR3 is 16 residues long. CDR3 sequence (DNA): TGTGCCAGCAGCTTAGTCCCCGGACTCTCCTACAATGAGCAGTTCTTC. Protein: CASSLVPGLSYNEQFF.

This clonotype showed up just a few times. For the CDR3, the DNA is TGCGCCAGCACGCTGGGGGCCGGGACAGGGAGTCTCCAAGAGACCCAGTACTTC. The encoded protein is CASTLGAGTGSLQETQYF. The chain uses TRBV5-1 and TRBJ2-5; 9 bases are a match to TRBD1. Looked up from germline, CDR1 is SGHRS and CDR2 is YFSETQ. This CDR3 has 18 residues. The junction had 16 bases not matched to a gene; V was cut back by 6 bases and J by 1 base.

The genes are TRBV5-1 and TRBJ1-1; tentatively, D is TRBD1 (5 bases). Per germline, CDR1 SGHRS and CDR2 YFSETQ. The V gene lost 3 bases and the J gene lost 3 bases, with 15 bases spanning the gap. The CDR3 is 15 amino acids. The CDR3 DNA reads TGCGCCAGCAGCTCCATAAGCCGGGGGGACACTGAAGCTTTCTTT. Its protein is CASSSISRGDTEAFF. The entire variable domain, with the rest obtained from reference TRBV5-1 and TRBJ1-1, is as follows: KAGVTQTPRYLIKTRGQQVTLSCSPISGHRSVSWYQQTPGQGLQFLFEYFSETQRNKGNFPGRFSGRQFSNSRSEMNVSTLELGDSALYLCASSSISRGDTEAFFGQGTRLTVV.

The chain uses TRBV15 and TRBJ1-1; D not resolved. CDR3 length equals 13 residues. Germline assignment: CDR1 LNHNV and CDR2 YYDKDF (reference sequence). The germline V and J ends were trimmed by 5 bases and 3 bases, with 10 bases remaining between them. The CDR3 reads CATSLRVDTEAFF. DNA of the CDR3: TGTGCCACCAGCCTCCGGGTGGACACTGAAGCTTTCTTT.

The chain carries TRBV5-1 and TRBJ2-7, with D perhaps matching TRBD2 (6 bases). The CDR3 contains 13 residues. Germline V lookup: CDR1 SGHRS, CDR2 YFSETQ. Trimming stripped 2 bases from V and 4 bases from J, with 10 bases between. The CDR3, as DNA: TGCGCCAGCAGCTTTCCAGGGAGGTACGAGCAGTACTTC. Its protein product is CASSFPGRYEQYF. Drawing the rest from reference TRBV5-1 and TRBJ2-7, the complete variable domain is KAGVTQTPRYLIKTRGQQVTLSCSPISGHRSVSWYQQTPGQGLQFLFEYFSETQRNKGNFPGRFSGRQFSNSRSEMNVSTLELGDSALYLCASSFPGRYEQYFGPGTRLTVT.